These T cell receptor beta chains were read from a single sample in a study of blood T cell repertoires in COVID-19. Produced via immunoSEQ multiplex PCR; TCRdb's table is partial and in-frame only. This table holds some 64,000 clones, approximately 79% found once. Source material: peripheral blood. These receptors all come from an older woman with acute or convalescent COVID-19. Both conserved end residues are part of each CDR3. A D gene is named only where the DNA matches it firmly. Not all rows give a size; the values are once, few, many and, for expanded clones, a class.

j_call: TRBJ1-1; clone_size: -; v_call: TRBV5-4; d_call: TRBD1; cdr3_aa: CASSLGGQGRDTEAFF; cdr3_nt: TGTGCCAGCAGCTTGGGCGGACAGGGGCGGGACACTGAAGCTTTCTTT
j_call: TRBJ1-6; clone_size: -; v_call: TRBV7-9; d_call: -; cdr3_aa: CASRGREALNSPLHF; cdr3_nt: TGTGCCAGCAGGGGCAGGGAGGCACTTAATTCACCCCTCCACTTT
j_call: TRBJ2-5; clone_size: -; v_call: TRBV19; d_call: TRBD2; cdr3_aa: CASSTRLAGETQYF; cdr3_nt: TGTGCCAGTAGTACCAGACTAGCGGGGGAGACCCAGTACTTC
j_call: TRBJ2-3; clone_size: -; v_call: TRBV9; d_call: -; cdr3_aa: CASRPWGDF; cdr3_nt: TGTGCCAGCAGGCCGTGGGGGGATTTT
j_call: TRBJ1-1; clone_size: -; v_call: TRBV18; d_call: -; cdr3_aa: CASSPTPRGFF; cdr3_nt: TGTGCCAGCTCACCCACCCCCCGGGGGTTCTTT
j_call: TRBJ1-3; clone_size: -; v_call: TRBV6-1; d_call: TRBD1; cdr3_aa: CASSERPGGSGNTIYF; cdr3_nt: TGTGCCAGCAGCGAACGACCAGGGGGATCAGGAAACACCATATATTTT
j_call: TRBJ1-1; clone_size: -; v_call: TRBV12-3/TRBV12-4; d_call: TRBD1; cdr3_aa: CASSRQGLTEAFF; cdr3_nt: TGTGCCAGCAGTCGACAGGGACTCACTGAAGCTTTCTTT
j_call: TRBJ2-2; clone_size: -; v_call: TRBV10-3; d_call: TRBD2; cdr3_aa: CAGSGGLSGELFF; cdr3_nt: TGTGCCGGATCGGGGGGGCTCTCCGGGGAGCTGTTTTTT
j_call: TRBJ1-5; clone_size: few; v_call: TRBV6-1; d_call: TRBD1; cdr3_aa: CASSEQTGAQPQHF; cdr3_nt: TGTGCCAGCAGTGAACAAACAGGGGCCCAGCCCCAGCATTTT
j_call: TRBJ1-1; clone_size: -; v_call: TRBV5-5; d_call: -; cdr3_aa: CASSFILNTEAFF; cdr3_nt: TGTGCCAGCAGCTTCATCCTGAACACTGAAGCTTTCTTT
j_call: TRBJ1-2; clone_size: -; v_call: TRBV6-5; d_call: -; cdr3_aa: CASLSGGTAAGYTF; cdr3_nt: TGTGCCAGCCTATCGGGAGGGACGGCGGCAGGCTACACCTTC
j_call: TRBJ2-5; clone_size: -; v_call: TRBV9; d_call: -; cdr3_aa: CASSFRDFETQYF; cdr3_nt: TGTGCCAGCAGCTTCCGGGACTTTGAGACCCAGTACTTC
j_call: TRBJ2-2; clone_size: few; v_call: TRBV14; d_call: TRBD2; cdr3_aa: CASSASGGATGELFF; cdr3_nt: TGTGCCAGCAGCGCTAGCGGGGGAGCCACCGGGGAGCTGTTTTTT
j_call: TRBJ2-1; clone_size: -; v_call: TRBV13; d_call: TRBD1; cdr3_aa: CASSFDRGETNEQFF; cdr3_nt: TGTGCCAGCAGCTTTGACAGGGGGGAGACGAATGAGCAGTTCTTC
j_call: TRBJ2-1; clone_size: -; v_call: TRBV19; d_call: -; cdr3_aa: CASSTGLLIRNEQFF; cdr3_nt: TGTGCCAGTAGTACGGGACTCCTAATCCGGAATGAGCAGTTCTTC
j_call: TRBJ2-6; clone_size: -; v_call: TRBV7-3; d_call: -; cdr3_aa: CASSLSTGTEGANVLTF; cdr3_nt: TGTGCCAGCAGCTTAAGTACAGGGACGGAGGGGGCCAACGTCCTGACTTTC
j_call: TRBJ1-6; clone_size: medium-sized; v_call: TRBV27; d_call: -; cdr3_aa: CASFLGPGSPLHF; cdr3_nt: TGTGCCAGCTTCCTTGGACCGGGGTCACCCCTCCACTTT
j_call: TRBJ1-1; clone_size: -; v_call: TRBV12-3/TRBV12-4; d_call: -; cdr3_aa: CASSRPGGEAFF; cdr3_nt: TGTGCCAGCAGTAGACCCGGGGGGGAGGCTTTCTTT
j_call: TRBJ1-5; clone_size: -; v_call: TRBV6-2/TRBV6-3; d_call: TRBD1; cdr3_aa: CASTPTGANQPQHF; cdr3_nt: TGTGCCAGCACCCCTACAGGGGCGAATCAGCCCCAGCATTTT
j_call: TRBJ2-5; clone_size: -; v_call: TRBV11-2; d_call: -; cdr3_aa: CASSLGRQETQYF; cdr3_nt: TGTGCCAGCAGCTTGGGCAGACAAGAGACCCAGTACTTC
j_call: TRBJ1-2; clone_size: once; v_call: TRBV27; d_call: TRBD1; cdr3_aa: CASRYRDRENYGYTF; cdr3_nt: TGTGCCAGCAGGTACCGGGACAGGGAGAACTATGGCTACACCTTC
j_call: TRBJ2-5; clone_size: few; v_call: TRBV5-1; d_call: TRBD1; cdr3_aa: CASSLVQGQVEAGTQYF; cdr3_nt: TGCGCCAGCAGCTTGGTCCAGGGACAGGTTGAAGCAGGGACCCAGTACTTC
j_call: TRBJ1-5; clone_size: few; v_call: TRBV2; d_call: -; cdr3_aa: CASSSTENSNQPQHF; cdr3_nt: TGTGCCAGCAGTTCAACAGAAAATAGCAATCAGCCCCAGCATTTT
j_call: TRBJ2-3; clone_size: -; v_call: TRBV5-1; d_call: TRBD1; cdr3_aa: CASSKGQGSADTQYF; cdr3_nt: TGCGCCAGCAGCAAGGGACAGGGGAGCGCAGATACGCAGTATTTT
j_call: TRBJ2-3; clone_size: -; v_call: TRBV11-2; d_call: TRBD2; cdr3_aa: CASSLGLPGGTQYF; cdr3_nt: TGTGCCAGCAGCTTAGGCCTACCGGGAGGCACGCAGTATTTT
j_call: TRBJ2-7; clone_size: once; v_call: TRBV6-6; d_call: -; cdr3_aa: CASSPTGGDYEQYF; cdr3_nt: TGTGCCAGCAGTCCTACAGGGGGGGACTACGAGCAGTACTTC
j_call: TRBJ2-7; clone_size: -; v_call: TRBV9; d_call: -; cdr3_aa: CASSYLDSASYEQYF; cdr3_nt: TGTGCCAGCAGCTACCTCGACAGCGCAAGCTACGAGCAGTACTTC
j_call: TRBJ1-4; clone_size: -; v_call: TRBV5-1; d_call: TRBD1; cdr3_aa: CASSVDRGINEKLFF; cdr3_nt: TGCGCCAGCAGCGTGGACAGGGGGATTAATGAAAAACTGTTTTTT
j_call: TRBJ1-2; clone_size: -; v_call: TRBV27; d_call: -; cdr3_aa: CASSSRGEGYTF; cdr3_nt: TGTGCCAGCAGTTCCCGGGGAGAAGGCTACACCTTC
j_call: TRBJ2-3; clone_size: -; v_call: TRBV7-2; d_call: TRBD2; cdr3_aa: CASSFGLAGALLNTQYF; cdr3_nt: TGTGCCAGCAGCTTTGGACTAGCGGGGGCCCTCCTGAATACGCAGTATTTT
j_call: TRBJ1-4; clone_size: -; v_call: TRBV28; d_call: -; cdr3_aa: CASSPPRVGEKLFF; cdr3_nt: TGTGCCAGCAGCCCTCCCAGGGTGGGTGAAAAACTGTTTTTT
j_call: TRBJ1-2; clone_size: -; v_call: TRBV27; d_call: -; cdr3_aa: CASSFRGNGGYTF; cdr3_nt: TGTGCCAGCAGTTTCCGGGGGAATGGGGGCTACACCTTC
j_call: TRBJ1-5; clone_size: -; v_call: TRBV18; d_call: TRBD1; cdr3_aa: CASSRSGGTNQPQHF; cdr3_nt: TGTGCCAGCTCACGATCAGGGGGCACTAATCAGCCCCAGCATTTT
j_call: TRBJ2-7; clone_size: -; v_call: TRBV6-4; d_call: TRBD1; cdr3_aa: CANQSGTGKYEQYF; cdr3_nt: TGTGCGAACCAGTCCGGGACAGGGAAGTACGAGCAGTACTTC
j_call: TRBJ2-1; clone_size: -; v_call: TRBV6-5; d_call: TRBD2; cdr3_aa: CASSYGLAGDNEQFF; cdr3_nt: TGTGCCAGCAGTTACGGACTAGCGGGGGACAATGAGCAGTTCTTC
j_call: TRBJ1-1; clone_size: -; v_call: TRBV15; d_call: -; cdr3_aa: CATSRGSMRDTEAFF; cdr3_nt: TGTGCCACCAGCAGAGGCTCTATGCGGGACACTGAAGCTTTCTTT
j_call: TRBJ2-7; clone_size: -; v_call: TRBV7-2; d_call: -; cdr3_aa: CASSLGGVYEQYF; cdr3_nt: TGTGCCAGCAGCTTAGGGGGCGTCTACGAGCAGTACTTC
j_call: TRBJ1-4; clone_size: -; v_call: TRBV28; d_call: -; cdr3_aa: CASSGGEKLFF; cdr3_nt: TGTGCCAGCAGTGGGGGGGAAAAACTGTTTTTT
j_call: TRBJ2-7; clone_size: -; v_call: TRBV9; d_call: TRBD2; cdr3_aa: CASSPRGSGQLEQYF; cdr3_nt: TGTGCCAGCAGCCCCCGGGGTAGCGGGCAGCTCGAGCAGTACTTC
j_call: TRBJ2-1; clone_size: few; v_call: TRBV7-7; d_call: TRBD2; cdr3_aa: CASSLVAGSYNEQFF; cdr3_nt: TGTGCTAGCAGCTTAGTAGCGGGCTCCTACAATGAGCAGTTCTTC
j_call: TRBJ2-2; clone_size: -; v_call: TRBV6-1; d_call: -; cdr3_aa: CASSELARDTGELFF; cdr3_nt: TGTGCCAGCAGTGAGCTAGCCCGGGACACCGGGGAGCTGTTTTTT
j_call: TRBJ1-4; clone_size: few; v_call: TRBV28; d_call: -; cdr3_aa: CASRPDASGKKLFF; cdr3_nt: TGTGCCAGCAGACCTGACGCCAGCGGAAAAAAACTGTTTTTT
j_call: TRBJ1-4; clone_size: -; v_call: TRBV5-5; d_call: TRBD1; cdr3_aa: CASSSGGSTNEKLFF; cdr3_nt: TGTGCCAGCAGCTCAGGGGGGTCAACTAATGAAAAACTGTTTTTT
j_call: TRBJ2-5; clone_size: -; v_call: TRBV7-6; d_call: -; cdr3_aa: CASSSPQEFGETQYF; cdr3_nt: TGTGCCAGCAGCTCCCCCCAGGAATTCGGAGAGACCCAGTACTTC
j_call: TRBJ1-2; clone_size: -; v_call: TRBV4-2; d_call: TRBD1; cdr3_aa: CASRGTGANYGYTF; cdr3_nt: TGTGCCAGCAGGGGGACAGGGGCGAACTATGGCTACACCTTC
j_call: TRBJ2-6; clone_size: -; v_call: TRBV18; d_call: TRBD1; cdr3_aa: CASSPGQGADSGANVLTF; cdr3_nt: TGTGCCAGCTCACCAGGGCAGGGGGCCGACTCTGGGGCCAACGTCCTGACTTTC
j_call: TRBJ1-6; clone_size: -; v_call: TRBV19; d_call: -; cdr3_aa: CASTVVGGRYNSPLHF; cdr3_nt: TGTGCCAGTACAGTAGTCGGGGGGCGATATAATTCACCCCTCCACTTT
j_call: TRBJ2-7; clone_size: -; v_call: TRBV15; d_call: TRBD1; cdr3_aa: CATSRSTGSYEQYF; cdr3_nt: TGTGCCACCAGCAGGTCGACAGGGTCCTACGAGCAGTACTTC
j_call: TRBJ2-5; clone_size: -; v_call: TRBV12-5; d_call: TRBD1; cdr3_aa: CASGLGTVETQYF; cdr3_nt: TGTGCTAGTGGTCTAGGGACAGTAGAGACCCAGTACTTC
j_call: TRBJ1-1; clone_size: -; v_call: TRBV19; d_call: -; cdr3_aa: CASRKTGHTTLNTEAFF; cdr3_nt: TGTGCCAGTAGAAAAACGGGACATACCACTTTGAACACTGAAGCTTTCTTT
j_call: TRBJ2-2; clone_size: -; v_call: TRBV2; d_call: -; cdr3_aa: CASSSEDTGELFF; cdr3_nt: TGTGCCAGCAGCTCGGAGGACACCGGGGAGCTGTTTTTT
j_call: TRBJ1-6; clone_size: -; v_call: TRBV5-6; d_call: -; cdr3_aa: CASSLVVARSPLHF; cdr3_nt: TGTGCCAGCAGCTTGGTGGTTGCGCGTTCACCCCTCCACTTT
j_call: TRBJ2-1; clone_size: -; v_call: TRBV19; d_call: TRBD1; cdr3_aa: CASSTFYETTGWMGNEQFF; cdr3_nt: TGTGCCAGTAGTACCTTCTACGAAACGACAGGGTGGATGGGCAATGAGCAGTTCTTC
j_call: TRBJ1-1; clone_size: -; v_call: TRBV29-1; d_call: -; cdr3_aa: CSVVSGGGSTEAFF; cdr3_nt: TGCAGCGTTGTGTCGGGTGGTGGTAGCACTGAAGCTTTCTTT
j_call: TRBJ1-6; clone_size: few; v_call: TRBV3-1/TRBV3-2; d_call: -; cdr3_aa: CASSQQGSPLHF; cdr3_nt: TGTGCCAGCAGCCAACAGGGCTCACCCCTCCACTTT